The 21 T cell receptor beta chains below were found in one sample sequenced in a study of blood T cell repertoires in COVID-19. The assay was immunoSEQ multiplex PCR, and TCRdb's table has in-frame clones only and misses some. The sample holds more than 300,000 clones, around nine tenths seen once. The sequenced sample was peripheral blood. The receptors stem from a woman under 40 with COVID-19, enrolled during active disease.

The gene calls are TRBV4-2 and TRBJ2-5, with D perhaps TRBD2 (5 bases). V gave up 5 bases and J gave up 5 bases, with 12 bases separating them. CDR3 length: 13 residues. Germline CDR1 LGHNA, CDR2 YNFKEQ. Here the CDR3 reads CASSYLGGETQYF. The CDR3 DNA reads TGTGCCAGCAGCTACCTAGGCGGGGAGACCCAGTACTTC.

This chain joins TRBV10-3 and TRBJ2-7; TRBD1 matches 8 bases. Trimming removed 6 bases from V and 0 bases from J; junction bases left unmatched: 4. The germline CDR1 and CDR2 sequences are ENHRY and SYGVKD. The CDR3 consists of 14 residues. The chain's CDR3 is CAIRRQGSSYEQYF. CDR3 nucleotides: TGTGCCATCAGGCGACAGGGGAGCTCCTACGAGCAGTACTTC.

The chain uses TRBV24-1 and TRBJ2-7; TRBD1 matches at 7 bases. CDR3 size: 15 residues. Germline V lookup: CDR1 KGHDR, CDR2 SFDVKD. Losses at the gene ends were 7 bases for V and 5 bases for J; bases not matched to a gene: 13. CDR3 DNA: TGTGCCACCAGCGGGGACAACGGACAGGCCCACGAGCAGTACTTC. This translates into CATSGDNGQAHEQYF.

The V call is TRBV6-5, the J call TRBJ2-1, with 8 nucleotides matching TRBD1. After removal of 5 bases from V and 10 bases from J, the junction contained 7 bases not matched to a gene. Looked up from germline, CDR1 is MNHEY and CDR2 is SVGAGI. The CDR3 sequence is 13 residues long. In nucleotides, the CDR3 is TGTGCCAGCAGTCAAACAGGGGGTAGAGAGCAGTTCTTC. It codes for CASSQTGGREQFF.

J is TRBJ1-2 and V is TRBV11-2; 7 bases line up with TRBD1. Germline-derived CDR1 and CDR2 are SGHAT and FQNNGV. CDR3 length: 14 amino acids. Unmatched junction bases numbered 15, after V lost 11 bases and J lost 6 bases. In nucleotides, the CDR3 is TGTGCCTCTAGGCGACAGGGTATTCTCGATGGCTACACCTTC. This codes for CASRRQGILDGYTF.

V gene TRBV5-4 combines with J gene TRBJ2-1; weak D call: TRBD1 (6 bases). This CDR3 contains 17 residues. CDR1 and CDR2 (germline): SGHNT, YYREEE (reference sequence). V was pared by 4 bases and J by 0 bases, with 17 bases between. In nucleotides, the CDR3 is TGTGCCAGCAGCCTAGCTGGGGGCGCCGGCTCCTACAATGAGCAGTTCTTC. Protein: CASSLAGGAGSYNEQFF.

This chain uses TRBV5-1 with TRBJ2-6, with 7 nucleotides matching TRBD1. V lost 5 bases and J lost 2; bases outside the gene matches: 4. This CDR3 is built from 15 residues. Germline CDR1 is SGHRS and CDR2 is YFSETQ. In nucleotides, the CDR3 is TGCGCCAGCAGGAAGACAGGGACTGGGGCCAACGTCCTGACTTTC. This gives the protein CASRKTGTGANVLTF.

J is TRBJ1-3 and V is TRBV6-5; unclear D gene. Germline assignment: CDR1 MNHEY and CDR2 SVGAGI. The CDR3 length is 13 residues. Trimming took 6 bases from V and 4 from J, leaving 10 bases between them. The CDR3 is CASRSLEGNTIYF. The CDR3 DNA follows: TGTGCCAGCAGAAGTTTGGAGGGAAACACCATATATTTT.

This chain joins TRBV7-2 and TRBJ2-2; D might be TRBD2 (5 bases). The CDR3 totals 14 residues. V lost 3 bases, J lost 3 bases, and 8 bases lay in between. Germline V gene data show CDR1 as SGHTA and CDR2 as FQGNSA. The DNA of the CDR3 is TGTGCCAGCAGCTTTACTAGGGACACCGGGGAGCTGTTTTTT. Translation gives CASSFTRDTGELFF.

V and J are TRBV19 and TRBJ1-5; D uncertain. Deletions cut 1 base from V and 2 bases from J, with 18 bases between. Germline V gene data show CDR1 as LNHDA and CDR2 as SQIVND (reference sequence). This CDR3 spans 18 amino acids. CDR3 DNA: TGTGCCAGTAGTATAGGTTATGGAGGGCCCGGGGGCAATCAGCCCCAGCATTTT. Amino acid sequence: CASSIGYGGPGGNQPQHF.

The chain employs TRBV12-3 or TRBV12-4 and TRBJ2-5, with a weak D call TRBD1 (5 bases). With 3 bases removed from V and 2 bases from J, the gap between germline ends came to 7 bases. This CDR3 has 13 amino acids. The CDR3 DNA reads TGTGCCAGCAGTTTGGGGCGGCAAGAGACCCAGTACTTC. Translating it yields CASSLGRQETQYF.

The chain recombines TRBV7-8 with TRBJ2-4; perhaps TRBD2 as D (6 bases). Trimming stripped 7 bases from V and 1 base from J, with 14 bases between. This CDR3 is 15 amino acids long. CDR1 and CDR2 (germline): SGHVS, FQNEAQ. Here the CDR3 DNA reads TGTGCCAGCATCGGAGGGGAGGCGGCCAAAAACATTCAGTACTTC. Translating gives CASIGGEAAKNIQYF.

The chain uses TRBV27 and TRBJ1-5, with D hard to call. This CDR3 has 16 residues. V dropped 2 bases and J dropped 0 bases, with 11 bases sitting between them. Germline V CDR1 and CDR2: MNHEY, SMNVEV (reference sequence). The CDR3 protein is CASSLGPDNSNQPQHF. The CDR3 DNA reads TGTGCCAGCAGTTTAGGGCCCGACAATAGCAATCAGCCCCAGCATTTT.

The chain carries TRBV15 and TRBJ2-1; D may be TRBD1 (5 bases). The CDR3 extends over 12 amino acids. V shed 8 bases and J shed 3 bases, with 8 bases lying between them. Germline values: CDR1 LNHNV, CDR2 YYDKDF (reference sequence). The chain's CDR3 is CATGDSYNEQFF. CDR3 bases: TGTGCCACCGGAGACAGCTACAATGAGCAGTTCTTC.

The rearrangement uses TRBV5-5 and TRBJ2-5; TRBD1 matches 10 bases. CDR1 is SGHKS and CDR2 is YYEKEE in the germline V gene (reference sequence). The CDR3 consists of 17 residues. Losses at the gene ends were 0 bases for V and 3 bases for J; bases not matched to a gene: 8. CDR3 DNA: TGTGCCAGCAGCTTGGGCCGGGACAGGGGTTGGGAAGAGACCCAGTACTTC. This codes for CASSLGRDRGWEETQYF.

The chain is built from TRBV2 and TRBJ2-3; TRBD2 matches 8 bases. CDR1 and CDR2 from the germline V gene are SNHLY and FYNNEI. J was trimmed by 2 bases and V by 6 bases; bases with no gene match: 16. The CDR3 contains 18 residues. Written as DNA, the CDR3 is TGTGCCAGCAGGCTACTTAGCGGGGCGAGAAGATCCACAGATACGCAGTATTTT. Protein: CASRLLSGARRSTDTQYF.

This clone was counted once. The chain couples TRBV19 to TRBJ1-2; no reliable D call. V lost 10 bases and J 4 bases, leaving 19 bases between the germline ends. CDR1 LNHDA and CDR2 SQIVND come from the germline V gene (reference sequence). The CDR3 consists of 14 residues. The CDR3 sequence is CAIERGTPPYGYTF. The CDR3 coding sequence is TGTGCCATCGAGAGAGGAACACCACCCTATGGCTACACCTTC. The full variable domain, completed using reference TRBV19 and TRBJ1-2, is DGGITQSPKYLFRKEGQNVTLSCEQNLNHDAMYWYRQDPGQGLRLIYYSQIVNDFQKGDIAEGYSVSREKKESFPLTVTSAQKNPTAFYLCAIERGTPPYGYTFGSGTRLTVV.

CDR3 residues: CASSEGRRDALEPQHF. In DNA, the CDR3 is TGTGCCAGCAGTGAAGGAAGACGGGATGCTCTCGAGCCCCAGCATTTT. The gene calls are TRBV2 and TRBJ1-5; D is unresolved. There are 16 residues in the CDR3. V lost 1 base, J lost 8 bases, and 18 bases lay in between. Germline-derived CDR1 and CDR2 are SNHLY and FYNNEI.

The V call is TRBV6-1, the J call TRBJ2-1, with a tentative D call TRBD2 (7 bases). The V end was cut by 1 base, the J end by 5 bases, with 12 bases between. In germline, CDR1 is MNHNS, CDR2 SASEGT. CDR3 size: 15 residues. The CDR3 DNA sequence: TGTGCCAGCAGTGAAGGAGGGGGGGGGCACAATGAGCAGTTCTTC. Translation gives CASSEGGGGHNEQFF.

The chain couples TRBV7-8 to TRBJ2-3; possible D gene TRBD1, 6 bases. The CDR3 runs to 15 residues. Germline-derived CDR1 and CDR2 are SGHVS and FQNEAQ. The V end was cut by 2 bases, the J end by 3 bases, with 12 bases between. CDR3 DNA sequence: TGTGCCAGCAGCTTACAGGGGACACATACAGATACGCAGTATTTT. Protein sequence: CASSLQGTHTDTQYF.

The gene calls are TRBV24-1 and TRBJ2-3; no firm D call. Trimming pared 2 bases from V and 3 bases from J, leaving 14 bases between. Per the germline V gene, CDR1 is KGHDR and CDR2 is SFDVKD. CDR3 length equals 16 residues. The CDR3 DNA follows: TGTGCCACCAGTGATTCCCCAGGAATGGTGACAGATACGCAGTATTTT. This translates into CATSDSPGMVTDTQYF.